This TCR beta chain was documented in a study of immune cell composition in non-small cell lung cancer. Findings and caveats of the study: Lung adenocarcinomas had lower top 10 clone scores and clonality than squamous tumours. Squamous carcinomas (around 80%) more often had tumour-associated clones >0.5% than adenocarcinomas (roughly 35%). Tumour-reactive clones were not shown to match dominant in vivo tumour clones. Smoking pack-years did not significantly correlate with tumour TCR-beta clonality.

Note on this clone: What it binds is not known.

The method was immunoSEQ multiplex PCR; TCRdb's version includes in-frame clones alone and lacks a portion of them. This sample carries over 2,500 clones, nearly 85% of them seen once, and the ten largest clones take more than 8%. From germline, CDR1 is SQVTM and CDR2 ANQGSEA. The CDR3 has 15 amino acids. V was trimmed by 4 bases and J by 1 base, leaving 16 bases between them. The specimen was lung tumor tissue. This clonotype originated in a human donor with non-small cell lung cancer. The chain joins TRBV29-1 to TRBJ1-1; maybe TRBD1 (6 bases). CDR3 region: CSVAQGKGENTEAFF. CDR3 DNA sequence: TGCAGCGTTGCTCAGGGAAAGGGGGAGAACACTGAAGCTTTCTTT.